This T cell receptor (beta chain) was profiled in a study of blood T cell repertoires in COVID-19. Followed longitudinally, the Seattle patients had been enrolled during active infection. This clone was observed once. The CDR3 runs 13 residues. V gave up 6 bases and J gave up 6 bases, with 12 bases separating them. CDR1 MNHEY and CDR2 SMNVEV come from the germline V gene (reference sequence). Only in-frame clones appear in the TCRdb table, and some are missing; sequencing was by immunoSEQ multiplex PCR. The sample has some 180,000 clones, more than 75% seen once; the top ten hold approximately 7.8%. Sequencing input: peripheral blood. The chain has TRBV27 and TRBJ1-5, with a tentative D call TRBD1 (5 bases). This sequence originates from a woman aged 55-69 years with COVID-19, enrolled during active disease. This chain's CDR3 is CASSPGRGQPQHF. For the CDR3, the DNA is TGTGCCAGCAGCCCAGGTAGGGGTCAGCCCCAGCATTTT.